These 14 T cell receptor beta chains share one sample of origin, sequenced in a study of PD-1 blockade in mismatch repair-deficient tumors. These receptors' targets are unknown. The time point denotes: roughly ten-day in vitro stimulation with candidate neoantigen peptide 5. TCRdb keeps only in-frame clones here, not all; method: immunoSEQ multiplex PCR. Here the sample spans about 15,000 clones, under 85% being singletons. The specimen was cells cultured in vitro, collected from a patient treated with pembrolizumab. These TCRs come from an adult with mismatch repair-deficient cancer.

The rearrangement uses TRBV28 and TRBJ2-3, with TRBD2 matching 14 bases. Trimming cost V 3 bases and J 0 bases; bases outside gene matches: 17. The length of the CDR3 is 22 residues. Germline V gene data show CDR1 as MDHEN and CDR2 as SYDVKM. CDR3 DNA: TGTGCCAGCAGTTTCCCAACCCCGGGACTAGCGGGAGAGATCGCTAGCACAGATACGCAGTATTTT. Its protein product is CASSFPTPGLAGEIASTDTQYF.

This chain uses TRBV29-1 with TRBJ1-2; weak D call: TRBD1 (6 bases). Germline values: CDR1 SQVTM, CDR2 ANQGSEA. The V end was cut by 7 bases, the J end by 3 bases, with 15 bases between. The CDR3 sequence is 13 residues long. The CDR3 loop is CSGGGGSDYGYTF. The CDR3 DNA reads as TGCAGCGGTGGAGGGGGGAGTGACTATGGCTACACCTTC.

This chain links TRBV5-1 with TRBJ2-1; 7 bases agree with TRBD2. J lost 0 bases, V lost 4 bases, and 4 bases had no gene match. Per germline, CDR1 SGHRS and CDR2 YFSETQ. CDR3 length: 15 residues. The CDR3 nucleotides are TGCGCCAGCAGCCTAACGGGGGGCTCCTACAATGAGCAGTTCTTC. Its translation: CASSLTGGSYNEQFF.

The V gene is TRBV11-3, the J gene TRBJ2-5; D is perhaps TRBD1 (5 bases). V lost 6 bases to trimming and J lost 4 bases, with 12 bases between them. The CDR3 sequence is 13 residues long. CDR1 and CDR2 (germline): SGHNT, YENEEA. The CDR3 is CASSLRVGETQYF. The CDR3 DNA is TGTGCCAGCAGTCTCAGGGTAGGAGAGACCCAGTACTTC.

This clone is medium-sized (0.01 to 0.1%) within its sample. Other DNA sequences in this sample translate to the same CDR3. This chain joins TRBV25-1 and TRBJ2-2; D uncertain. Germline lookup yields CDR1 MGHDK and CDR2 SYGVNS. The CDR3 is made up of 12 amino acids. Trimming stripped 2 bases from V and 6 bases from J, with 4 bases between. The DNA for the CDR3 is TGTGCCAGCAGTGAACTGGCCGGGGAGCTGTTTTTT. This translates into CASSELAGELFF.

This clone was seen only once. The chain links TRBV19 to TRBJ2-7, with 9 bases that match TRBD2. The junction had 12 bases not matched to a gene; V was cut back by 6 bases and J by 3 bases. Germline loops: CDR1 LNHDA, CDR2 SQIVND (reference sequence). CDR3 length: 16 amino acids. CDR3 region: CASRSGGSKSGYEQYF. The CDR3 DNA follows: TGTGCCAGTAGGAGCGGGGGGTCTAAGAGCGGCTACGAGCAGTACTTC. The whole variable domain, filled in from reference TRBV19 and TRBJ2-7, reads DGGITQSPKYLFRKEGQNVTLSCEQNLNHDAMYWYRQDPGQGLRLIYYSQIVNDFQKGDIAEGYSVSREKKESFPLTVTSAQKNPTAFYLCASRSGGSKSGYEQYFGPGTRLTVT.

The chain links TRBV7-3 to TRBJ2-1, with 8 bases identical to TRBD2. Germline trimming cut 5 bases from V and 5 bases from J; bases unmatched to any gene: 8. The CDR3 covers 15 residues. Germline loops: CDR1 SGHTA, CDR2 FQGTGA. DNA of the CDR3: TGTGCCAGCAGCCCCACACGGACTAGCAACAATGAGCAGTTCTTC. It specifies CASSPTRTSNNEQFF.

The count of this clone is one. The CDR3 loop reads CASSYSTVNYGYTF. The CDR3 DNA reads TGTGCCAGCAGTTACTCTACAGTGAACTATGGCTACACCTTC. The J gene is TRBJ1-2, the V gene TRBV6-5; D gene unclear. Per germline, CDR1 MNHEY and CDR2 SVGAGI. CDR3 length: 14 amino acids. V was trimmed by 0 bases and J by 2 bases, leaving 7 bases between them.

The chain recombines TRBV25-1 with TRBJ1-1, with 12 nucleotides matching TRBD1. This CDR3 is built from 14 residues. CDR1 is MGHDK, CDR2 SYGVNS, per germline. Unmatched junction bases numbered 8, after V lost 9 bases and J lost 6 bases. The CDR3 spells CASGAGTGGAEAFF. In nucleotides, the CDR3 is TGTGCCAGTGGAGCCGGGACAGGGGGCGCTGAAGCTTTCTTT.

The genes are TRBV30 and TRBJ2-2; TRBD2 matches 8 bases. Per germline, CDR1 GTSNPN and CDR2 SVGIG (reference sequence). CDR3 length: 17 amino acids. With 4 bases clipped from V and 5 bases from J, the junction kept 15 bases outside the gene matches. The CDR3 DNA is TGTGCCTGGATCGAAGGAGGGGTAGCGGGAAGAACCGGGGAGCTGTTTTTT. Its protein is CAWIEGGVAGRTGELFF.

V gene TRBV5-1 combines with J gene TRBJ2-6; TRBD1 matches 8 bases. CDR3 length equals 19 residues. Germline assignment: CDR1 SGHRS and CDR2 YFSETQ. V shed 0 bases and J 2 bases; nucleotides not matched to a gene: 10. The CDR3, as DNA: TGCGCCAGCAGCTTGGAAGGACAGGGCGCTAGGCCTGGGGCCAACGTCCTGACTTTC. It is translated as CASSLEGQGARPGANVLTF. Combining the CDR3 with reference TRBV5-1 and TRBJ2-6 gives the whole variable domain KAGVTQTPRYLIKTRGQQVTLSCSPISGHRSVSWYQQTPGQGLQFLFEYFSETQRNKGNFPGRFSGRQFSNSRSEMNVSTLELGDSALYLCASSLEGQGARPGANVLTFGAGSRLTVL.

The chain carries TRBV18 and TRBJ1-5; D gene ambiguous. The CDR3 is 14 residues long. V lost 0 bases, J lost 3 bases, and 6 bases lay in between. The germline gives CDR1 KGHSH, CDR2 LQKENI. As DNA, the CDR3 is TGTGCCAGCTCACCACCCGGTTCCAATCAGCCCCAGCATTTT. It specifies CASSPPGSNQPQHF.

The V gene is TRBV4-1, the J gene TRBJ2-1; D perhaps matches TRBD2 (6 bases). Trimming removed 4 bases at V and 4 bases at J, with 14 bases between. In germline, CDR1 is MGHRA, CDR2 YSYEKL. The CDR3 length is 15 residues. CDR3 sequence (DNA): TGCGCCAGCAGCCCTGCGGGACTGGAGTACAATGAGCAGTTCTTC. Translation: CASSPAGLEYNEQFF.

V usage is TRBV11-2 and J usage is TRBJ1-1; possibly TRBD1 for D (6 bases). The CDR3 length is 14 residues. The V and J ends lost 5 bases and 1 base respectively, with 11 bases between them. Germline assignment: CDR1 SGHAT and CDR2 FQNNGV. The DNA of the CDR3 is TGTGCCAGCAGCACCAGGGGAGGGAACACTGAAGCTTTCTTT. It encodes CASSTRGGNTEAFF.